The 13 T cell receptor beta chains given below trace back to one sample, sequenced in a study of cytomegalovirus exposure and HLA in healthy donors. PCR primers comprised 60 Vbeta and 13 Jbeta primers. Some clones are missing from TCRdb's copy, which holds only in-frame ones; the method was immunoSEQ multiplex PCR. The profile shows 100,000 to 150,000 clones, more than 60% of them singletons. The specimen was PBMCs. Source of these receptors: a middle-aged woman in good health and CMV-seropositive.

This clone has only one observation. The chain employs TRBV13 and TRBJ1-2; TRBD1 might be the D (6 bases). From germline, CDR1 is PRHDT and CDR2 FYEKMQ (reference sequence). The V and J ends lost 0 bases and 8 bases respectively, with 16 bases between them. The CDR3 extends over 15 amino acids. In DNA, the CDR3 is TGTGCCAGCAGCTTAGGAGGCGGGGGGGCGCAAGGCTACACCTTC. Amino acids: CASSLGGGGAQGYTF.

The CDR3 reads CASSEPGWSMNTEAFF. CDR3 sequence (DNA): TGCGCCAGCAGTGAACCAGGGTGGAGTATGAACACTGAAGCTTTCTTT. V gene TRBV10-2 combines with J gene TRBJ1-1, with TRBD1 as a possible D gene (5 bases). This CDR3 is 16 amino acids long. The V end was cut by 3 bases, the J end by 0 bases, with 14 bases between. Germline-derived CDR1 and CDR2 are WSHSY and SAAADI.

The genes are TRBV30 and TRBJ2-2; D might be TRBD1 (5 bases). This CDR3 contains 13 residues. CDR1 and CDR2 (germline): GTSNPN, SVGIG (reference sequence). V lost 3 bases and J lost 6, with 11 bases in between. DNA of the CDR3: TGTGCCTGGAGCGCAGGGTGGTCCGGGGAGCTGTTTTTT. Translated, it gives CAWSAGWSGELFF.

The rearrangement uses TRBV5-1 and TRBJ1-1; D gene uncertain. Deletions cut 4 bases from V and 8 bases from J, with 12 bases between. The length of the CDR3 is 12 residues. Germline assignment: CDR1 SGHRS and CDR2 YFSETQ. DNA of the CDR3: TGCGCCAGCAGCCCGGGAGAGATAGAAGCTTTCTTT. It encodes CASSPGEIEAFF. The variable domain in full, completed from reference TRBV5-1 and TRBJ1-1, reads KAGVTQTPRYLIKTRGQQVTLSCSPISGHRSVSWYQQTPGQGLQFLFEYFSETQRNKGNFPGRFSGRQFSNSRSEMNVSTLELGDSALYLCASSPGEIEAFFGQGTRLTVV.

This clone was recorded a few times. The genes are TRBV5-5 and TRBJ2-3; 10 bases are shared with TRBD1. J was trimmed by 3 bases and V by 4 bases; bases with no gene match: 8. The germline CDR1 and CDR2 sequences are SGHKS and YYEKEE (reference sequence). This CDR3 comprises 16 residues. The chain's CDR3 is CASSTRTGGITDTQYF. Here the CDR3 DNA reads TGTGCCAGCAGCACTCGGACAGGGGGAATTACAGATACGCAGTATTTT. Variable domain in full (rest from reference TRBV5-5 and TRBJ2-3): DAGVTQSPTHLIKTRGQQVTLRCSPISGHKSVSWYQQVLGQGPQFIFQYYEKEERGRGNFPDRFSARQFPNYSSELNVNALLLGDSALYLCASSTRTGGITDTQYFGPGTRLTVL.

The rearrangement joins TRBV9 to TRBJ2-3; TRBD2 matches at 11 bases. This CDR3 contains 19 residues. V shed 4 bases, J shed 0 bases, and the junction held 13 bases outside the gene matches. Per germline, CDR1 SGDLS and CDR2 YYNGEE. CDR3 residues: CASSYQTSGVTRSTDTQYF. As DNA, the CDR3 is TGTGCCAGCAGCTACCAGACTAGCGGGGTTACTAGGAGCACAGATACGCAGTATTTT.

The chain carries TRBV13 and TRBJ1-2; possibly TRBD1 for D (5 bases). Germline lookup yields CDR1 PRHDT and CDR2 FYEKMQ (reference sequence). V was pared by 7 bases and J by 2 bases, with 20 bases between. The CDR3 sequence is 16 residues long. CDR3 bases: TGTGCCAGCATCCTGTACGGGCAGGGAAAGAACTATGGCTACACCTTC. It translates to CASILYGQGKNYGYTF. Full variable domain (outside the CDR3, taken from reference TRBV13 and TRBJ1-2): AAGVIQSPRHLIKEKRETATLKCYPIPRHDTVYWYQQGPGQDPQFLISFYEKMQSDKGSIPDRFSAQQFSDYHSELNMSSLELGDSALYFCASILYGQGKNYGYTFGSGTRLTVV.

CDR3 residues: CASSHSWTAFNQPQHF. The CDR3 DNA reads TGTGCCAGCAGCCATTCTTGGACAGCTTTCAATCAGCCCCAGCATTTT. V usage is TRBV4-2 and J usage is TRBJ1-5, with a possible D match to TRBD1 (6 bases). The V and J ends lost 3 bases and 3 bases respectively, with 15 bases between them. The germline gives CDR1 LGHNA, CDR2 YNFKEQ. The CDR3 loop spans 16 amino acids.

The CDR3 protein is CASSLFRDRQETQYF. The CDR3 coding sequence is TGTGCCAGCAGTCTTTTCCGGGACAGGCAAGAGACCCAGTACTTC. The V call is TRBV27, the J call TRBJ2-5, with TRBD1 matching over 8 bases. V trimming: 5 bases; J trimming: 2 bases; junction bases outside the gene matches: 7. In germline, CDR1 is MNHEY, CDR2 SMNVEV (reference sequence). The CDR3 loop spans 15 amino acids.

This clone was observed a handful of times. The chain uses TRBV5-4 and TRBJ1-1, with D possibly TRBD1 on 5 matching bases. CDR1 is SGHNT and CDR2 is YYREEE in the germline V gene (reference sequence). The ends were cut back, 2 bases at V and 0 bases at J, with 8 bases in the middle. The CDR3 is 14 residues long. The CDR3 region is CASSLPRVNTEAFF. CDR3 sequence (DNA): TGTGCCAGCAGCTTACCCAGGGTGAACACTGAAGCTTTCTTT.

The J gene is TRBJ2-1, the V gene TRBV7-3; 9 bases align to TRBD2. Germline loops: CDR1 SGHTA, CDR2 FQGTGA. This CDR3 spans 15 amino acids. The ends lost 5 bases at V and 4 bases at J; junction bases unmatched: 6. CDR3 in DNA: TGTGCCAGCAGCCCAGGGACTAGCCAATACAATGAGCAGTTCTTC. It yields the protein CASSPGTSQYNEQFF.

The chain combines TRBV2 with TRBJ2-5, with TRBD1 matching 9 bases. The CDR3 has 15 amino acids. V shed 10 bases and J 4 bases; nucleotides not matched to a gene: 13. CDR1 is SNHLY, CDR2 FYNNEI, per germline. The CDR3 sequence: CATQGQQGASETQYF. CDR3 DNA: TGTGCCACCCAGGGGCAACAGGGGGCGTCAGAGACCCAGTACTTC.

This sequence joins TRBV6-5 and TRBJ2-7; 10 bases map to TRBD1. Trimming at V came to 6 bases and at J to 4 bases, leaving 9 bases not matched to a gene. From germline, CDR1 is MNHEY and CDR2 SVGAGI. This CDR3 spans 15 amino acids. The CDR3 here is CASRYLGTGVYEQYF. As DNA, the CDR3 is TGTGCCAGCAGGTACCTCGGGACAGGGGTTTACGAGCAGTACTTC.